The 16 T cell receptor beta chains presented below share a single source sample, sequenced in a study of control samples from healthy donors and cancer patients. TCRdb's copy holds only in-frame clones and misses some; the assay was immunoSEQ multiplex PCR. The sample includes 90,000 or so clones, about 88% seen only once; the top ten take about 15%. The sample was blood. The receptors were sampled from a woman between 70 and 85 years old in good health.

This clone was found once. The chain uses TRBV6-5 and TRBJ2-1; D unresolved. V lost 9 bases, J lost 3 bases, and 12 bases lay in between. The CDR3 covers 13 residues. Germline-derived CDR1 and CDR2 are MNHEY and SVGAGI. The CDR3 is CASQRVVYNEQFF. The CDR3 coding sequence is TGTGCCAGTCAAAGGGTGGTCTACAATGAGCAGTTCTTC.

This clone was detected only once. The V call is TRBV5-6, the J call TRBJ1-5; D is unclear. Trimming stripped 0 bases from V and 5 bases from J, with 9 bases between. The CDR3 totals 14 residues. Germline V gene sequence: CDR1 SGHDT, CDR2 YYEEEE. In DNA, the CDR3 is TGTGCCAGCAGCTTGGGGGTAAGGGATCAGCCCCAGCATTTT. It is translated as CASSLGVRDQPQHF.

The rearrangement uses TRBV2 and TRBJ1-6; TRBD1 matches 8 bases. In germline, CDR1 is SNHLY, CDR2 FYNNEI. The CDR3 extends over 13 amino acids. J was trimmed by 9 bases and V by 8 bases; bases with no gene match: 6. The CDR3 DNA follows: TGTGCCAGCGTCGGACAGGGAGGTTCACCCCTCCACTTT. This sequence encodes CASVGQGGSPLHF.

V usage is TRBV18 and J usage is TRBJ2-5; the D gene is possibly TRBD2 (6 bases). Per the germline V gene, CDR1 is KGHSH and CDR2 is LQKENI. This CDR3 comprises 14 residues. Trimming took 5 bases from V and 4 from J, leaving 14 bases between them. CDR3 protein: CASSRGGLIETQYF. The CDR3, as DNA: TGTGCCAGCTCAAGGGGAGGCCTCATAGAGACCCAGTACTTC. The full variable domain, completed using reference TRBV18 and TRBJ2-5, is NAGVMQNPRHLVRRRGQEARLRCSPMKGHSHVYWYRQLPEEGLKFMVYLQKENIIDESGMPKERFSAEFPKEGPSILRIQQVVRGDSAAYFCASSRGGLIETQYFGPGTRLLVL.

Remarks on this clone: In the same sample, other DNA sequences code for this CDR3. The chain carries TRBV4-1 and TRBJ2-4; the match to TRBD2 covers 8 bases. V shed 0 bases, J shed 15 bases, and the junction held 10 bases outside the gene matches. The CDR3 is 14 amino acids. The germline CDR1 and CDR2 sequences are MGHRA and YSYEKL. The chain's CDR3 is CASSQDGTGGVLYF. CDR3 coding DNA: TGCGCCAGCAGCCAAGACGGGACGGGGGGGGTTCTGTACTTC.

CDR3: CASSFNSNYGYTF. CDR3 coding DNA: TGTGCCAGCAGTTTTAACAGCAACTATGGCTACACCTTC. The chain couples TRBV27 to TRBJ1-2, with D unclear. The V gene lost 3 bases and the J gene lost 2 bases, with 7 bases spanning the gap. This CDR3 has 13 amino acids. From germline, CDR1 is MNHEY and CDR2 SMNVEV (reference sequence).

J is TRBJ1-1 and V is TRBV5-4; D is perhaps TRBD1 (5 bases). Per the germline V gene, CDR1 is SGHNT and CDR2 is YYREEE (reference sequence). The V end lost 5 bases, the J end lost 13 bases, and 15 bases lay between the germline ends. CDR3 length: 11 residues. The CDR3 loop is CASRFGTRVFF. CDR3 coding DNA: TGTGCCAGCAGGTTTGGGACTCGGGTTTTCTTT.

The V and J genes are TRBV2 and TRBJ1-1, with 9 bases identical to TRBD1. V shed 3 bases, J shed 10 bases, and the junction held 9 bases outside the gene matches. This CDR3 has 14 amino acids. Germline loops: CDR1 SNHLY, CDR2 FYNNEI. The CDR3 loop reads CASSEGQGVGRAFF. CDR3 nucleotides: TGTGCCAGCAGTGAGGGACAGGGTGTAGGGAGAGCTTTCTTT.

The rearrangement links TRBV19 to TRBJ1-6; D is unclear. Germline lookup yields CDR1 LNHDA and CDR2 SQIVND (reference sequence). The V and J ends lost 4 bases and 7 bases respectively, with 17 bases between them. The CDR3 sequence is 16 residues long. The CDR3 loop reads CASSTEAIAFNSPLHF. In nucleotides, the CDR3 is TGTGCCAGTAGTACAGAAGCGATCGCCTTCAATTCACCCCTCCACTTT.

The rearrangement uses TRBV6-2 or TRBV6-3 and TRBJ2-1; D uncertain. This CDR3 has 16 amino acids. The germline V and J ends were trimmed by 6 bases and 4 bases, with 19 bases remaining between them. The germline CDR1 and CDR2 sequences are MNHEY and SVGEGT. CDR3 coding DNA: TGTGCCAGCAGCTTCGGTCCCACCAGACATTACAATGAGCAGTTCTTC. Its protein product is CASSFGPTRHYNEQFF.

The chain links TRBV7-9 to TRBJ2-1, with unresolved D. This CDR3 region has 19 residues. Trimming cost V 3 bases and J 0 bases, with 21 bases left between them. Germline loops: CDR1 SEHNR, CDR2 FQNEAQ (reference sequence). For the CDR3, the DNA is TGTGCCAGCAGCTTGTCAAGGTTCGCAGGTCGCAACTCCTACAATGAGCAGTTCTTC. Amino acids: CASSLSRFAGRNSYNEQFF.

V is TRBV5-1 and J is TRBJ2-7; 7 nucleotides align to TRBD1. V shed 4 bases and J 0 bases; nucleotides not matched to a gene: 10. The CDR3 extends over 16 amino acids. Germline V gives CDR1 SGHRS, CDR2 YFSETQ. CDR3: CASSPTTGSSSYEQYF. The CDR3 bases are TGCGCCAGCAGCCCGACGACAGGGTCCTCCTCCTACGAGCAGTACTTC.

The genes are TRBV6-5 and TRBJ1-6; D unclear. Trimming removed 0 bases from V and 0 bases from J, with 6 bases in between. Germline-derived CDR1 and CDR2 are MNHEY and SVGAGI. This CDR3 has 16 amino acids. This CDR3 reads CASSYSWSSYNSPLHF. The CDR3 coding sequence is TGTGCCAGCAGTTACTCCTGGAGCTCCTATAATTCACCCCTCCACTTT.

The CDR3 sequence is CASSPSTAGTIGEQYF. CDR3 nucleotides: TGTGCCAGTAGTCCCTCAACAGCGGGGACCATTGGGGAGCAGTACTTC. This rearrangement joins TRBV19 to TRBJ2-7; 7 nucleotides match TRBD2. V lost 5 bases, J lost 7 bases, and 17 bases stayed unmatched. The CDR3 totals 16 residues. Germline V gives CDR1 LNHDA, CDR2 SQIVND (reference sequence).

The chain carries TRBV7-8 and TRBJ2-7, with 11 bases identical to TRBD2. This CDR3 is 18 amino acids long. Germline V gene sequence: CDR1 SGHVS, CDR2 FQNEAQ. The junction had 10 bases not matched to a gene; V was cut back by 1 base and J by 2 bases. CDR3 region: CASSLGASGRLLPYEQYF. The CDR3 DNA reads TGTGCCAGCAGCTTAGGGGCTAGCGGGAGGTTACTCCCCTACGAGCAGTACTTC.

The chain couples TRBV6-2 or TRBV6-3 to TRBJ2-1; 8 bases map to TRBD2. CDR3 length: 15 residues. The J segment lost 2 bases and the V segment lost 5 bases, leaving 5 bases of the junction unmatched. The germline V gene has CDR1 MNHEY and CDR2 SVGEGT. The CDR3 DNA reads as TGTGCCAGCAGTCGATTAGCGGGACCCTACAATGAGCAGTTCTTC. It yields the protein CASSRLAGPYNEQFF.